These 10 T cell receptor beta chains were all obtained from the same sample, sequenced in a study of Ad26.COV2.S vaccination and SARS-CoV-2 variants. The repertoire was sequenced with immunoSEQ multiplex PCR; TCRdb's copy has only in-frame clones and lacks some. This sample carries about 350,000 clones, more than 75% of them seen once, and the ten largest clones take 3.3%. Treatment noted: some 20 received Ad26.COV2.S at low or high dose, single or two shots; about 5 received placebo; per-sample allocation not given. Repertoires come from day 63 after the first vaccine or placebo injection. Material: peripheral blood, obtained in a trial of Ad26.COV2.S vaccine versus placebo. The receptor set was obtained from a person aged 18 to 59 who received the Ad26.COV2.S COVID-19 vaccine or a placebo.

The chain employs TRBV6-6 and TRBJ2-7; maybe TRBD2 (8 bases). Trimming removed 5 bases from V and 7 bases from J, with 21 bases in between. The length of the CDR3 is 15 residues. In germline, CDR1 is MNHNY, CDR2 SVGAGI (reference sequence). The CDR3 region is CASSGRQGPGGEQYF. CDR3 sequence (DNA): TGTGCCAGCAGTGGAAGACAGGGCCCGGGGGGGGAGCAGTACTTC.

The chain has TRBV5-6 and TRBJ2-1; D perhaps matches TRBD2 (6 bases). This CDR3 spans 16 amino acids. Germline V gene data show CDR1 as SGHDT and CDR2 as YYEEEE. The V and J ends lost 1 base and 5 bases respectively, with 16 bases between them. The CDR3: CASSLRRLARNNEQFF. The CDR3 DNA reads TGTGCCAGCAGCTTGCGGAGGCTAGCGCGGAACAATGAGCAGTTCTTC. Full variable domain (outside the CDR3, taken from reference TRBV5-6 and TRBJ2-1): DAGVTQSPTHLIKTRGQQVTLRCSPKSGHDTVSWYQQALGQGPQFIFQYYEEEERQRGNFPDRFSGHQFPNYSSELNVNALLLGDSALYLCASSLRRLARNNEQFFGPGTRLTVL.

The chain combines TRBV11-2 with TRBJ2-1, with no clear D. CDR3 length: 14 residues. Looked up from germline, CDR1 is SGHAT and CDR2 is FQNNGV. Between the trimmed V and J ends, which lost 6 bases and 6 bases, there was a span of 15 bases. CDR3: CASRNPGRSNEQFF. CDR3 DNA sequence: TGTGCCAGCAGAAACCCAGGAAGATCCAATGAGCAGTTCTTC.

The chain is built from TRBV5-5 and TRBJ2-7; tentative D call: TRBD2 (6 bases). CDR1 SGHKS and CDR2 YYEKEE come from the germline V gene (reference sequence). Between the trimmed V and J ends, which lost 6 bases and 0 bases, there was a span of 13 bases. This CDR3 region has 14 residues. CDR3: CASKQRVSSYEQYF. CDR3 coding DNA: TGTGCCAGCAAACAGCGGGTGAGCTCCTACGAGCAGTACTTC. The whole variable domain, filled in from reference TRBV5-5 and TRBJ2-7, reads DAGVTQSPTHLIKTRGQQVTLRCSPISGHKSVSWYQQVLGQGPQFIFQYYEKEERGRGNFPDRFSARQFPNYSSELNVNALLLGDSALYLCASKQRVSSYEQYFGPGTRLTVT.

This clone has just one count. The chain has TRBV7-8 and TRBJ2-5; 9 bases line up with TRBD2. V gave up 1 base and J gave up 5 bases; unmatched junction bases: 11. The CDR3 spans 17 residues. The germline CDR1 and CDR2 sequences are SGHVS and FQNEAQ. Written as DNA, the CDR3 is TGTGCCAGCAGCTTAGTTGCTAGCGGGGCCGTGGGGGAGACCCAGTACTTC. It encodes CASSLVASGAVGETQYF.

DNA of the CDR3: TGTGCCAGCACCCCGGGAGGCGGGAGGGCCGGAGAGCAGTACTTC. Residues: CASTPGGGRAGEQYF. The chain is built from TRBV27 and TRBJ2-7; 9 bases align to TRBD2. The J segment lost 7 bases and the V segment lost 7 bases, leaving 14 bases of the junction unmatched. The CDR3 is 15 amino acids. Germline lookup yields CDR1 MNHEY and CDR2 SMNVEV (reference sequence).

This clone was picked up one time. The rearrangement uses TRBV5-5 and TRBJ1-6; TRBD1 is a possible D gene (5 bases). Trimming removed 0 bases from V and 9 bases from J, with 7 bases in between. CDR1 is SGHKS and CDR2 is YYEKEE in the germline V gene (reference sequence). CDR3 length: 13 residues. The CDR3 DNA follows: TGTGCCAGCAGCTTGGGCAGGGTTTCACCCCTCCACTTT. Translating gives CASSLGRVSPLHF. Variable domain in full (rest from reference TRBV5-5 and TRBJ1-6): DAGVTQSPTHLIKTRGQQVTLRCSPISGHKSVSWYQQVLGQGPQFIFQYYEKEERGRGNFPDRFSARQFPNYSSELNVNALLLGDSALYLCASSLGRVSPLHFGNGTRLTVT.

This rearrangement joins TRBV30 to TRBJ2-7; no clear D. CDR3 length: 11 amino acids. Germline CDR1 and CDR2: GTSNPN and SVGIG (reference sequence). The CDR3 nucleotides read TGTGCGGCCATTTTTGTCTACGAGCAGTACTTC. Its protein is CAAIFVYEQYF.

The chain uses TRBV7-2 and TRBJ1-5; unclear D gene. This CDR3 is built from 14 residues. V shed 5 bases and J shed 2 bases, with 10 bases lying between them. Germline CDR1 is SGHTA and CDR2 is FQGNSA. The CDR3 sequence is CASSITYGNQPQHF. The CDR3 DNA reads TGTGCCAGCAGCATTACTTATGGCAATCAGCCCCAGCATTTT.

This clone was detected once. The chain joins TRBV18 to TRBJ1-5, with a weak D call TRBD1 (6 bases). The V gene's germline CDR1 is KGHSH and CDR2 LQKENI. The CDR3 is 15 residues long. V was trimmed by 5 bases and J by 3 bases, leaving 14 bases between them. The CDR3 loop reads CASSLQQGFNQPQHF. In DNA, the CDR3 is TGTGCCAGCTCATTACAACAGGGTTTCAATCAGCCCCAGCATTTT.